This paragraph covers one TCR beta chain sequence. Its specificity is unknown. The sample originates from a study of T cells in Graves' hyperthyroidism and ophthalmopathy. Findings of the study overall: The majority of expanded thyroid clonotypes above 0.001 also appeared in blood.

From RNA transcripts, TCR beta CDR3 regions were amplified. First-round RT-PCR with HTBI primers amplified the TCR CDR3 region. TCRdb redid the calling of the multiplex PCR reads with MiXCR, one entry per CDR3 protein. The data show fewer than 650,000 distinct CDR3 sequences, under 15% seen once. Ophthalmopathy in the patients scored at least 3 on Clinical Activity Score and at least 4 on NOSPECS grade, lasting under 3 months. An approximately 10 ml volume of fresh peripheral blood provided the PBMCs. The ends were cut back, 4 bases at V and 1 base at J, with 13 bases in the middle. This CDR3 has 15 amino acids. Germline CDR1 reads SGHTA; CDR2 reads FQGNSA.

The J gene is TRBJ2-5, the V gene TRBV7-2, with D uncertain. The specimen was blood. The origin of this receptor is a woman aged 40-49 years with Graves' ophthalmopathy. CDR3 bases: TGTGCCAGCAGCTCCCTCGACTGGGGCCAAGAGACCCAGTACTTC. Translating it yields CASSSLDWGQETQYF.